In this sample, the clone carrying this TCR beta chain turned up once. This CDR3 spans 16 amino acids. Trimming took 2 bases from V and 9 from J, leaving 17 bases between them. Germline lookup yields CDR1 MDHEN and CDR2 SYDVKM. Profiling relied on immunoSEQ multiplex PCR, and the TCRdb table lists in-frame clones only, not all of them. This table has some 1,100 clones, roughly 28% appearing once. The source of the sample is a study of T cells in localized non-small cell lung cancer. Free of atypia, the adjacent lung was collected at least 2 cm away from the tumor margin. The V gene is TRBV28, the J gene TRBJ1-6; TRBD1 might be the D (6 bases). Sequenced here: normal lung tissue next to the tumor, sampled before any cancer treatment. The receptor was derived from a male donor aged 60 or older with stage II squamous cell lung carcinoma. CDR3 sequence: CASSLHSPGHLSPLHF. For the CDR3, the DNA is TGTGCCAGCAGTTTACATTCCCCGGGACACCTTTCACCCCTCCACTTT. Together with reference TRBV28 and TRBJ1-6, the CDR3 gives the full variable domain: DVKVTQSSRYLVKRTGEKVFLECVQDMDHENMFWYRQDPGLGLRLIYFSYDVKMKEKGDIPEGYSVSREKKERFSLILESASTNQTSMYLCASSLHSPGHLSPLHFGNGTRLTVT.